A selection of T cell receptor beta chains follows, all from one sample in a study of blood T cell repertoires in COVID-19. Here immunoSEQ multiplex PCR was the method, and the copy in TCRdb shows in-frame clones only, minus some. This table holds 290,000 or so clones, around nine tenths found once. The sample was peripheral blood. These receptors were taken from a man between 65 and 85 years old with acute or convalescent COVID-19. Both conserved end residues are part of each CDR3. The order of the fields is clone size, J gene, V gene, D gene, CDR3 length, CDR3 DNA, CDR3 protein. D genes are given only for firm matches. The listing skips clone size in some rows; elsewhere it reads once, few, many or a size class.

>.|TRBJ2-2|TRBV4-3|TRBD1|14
TGCGCCAGCAGCCAACAGCAGGGGGCCGGGGAGCTGTTTTTT
CASSQQQGAGELFF
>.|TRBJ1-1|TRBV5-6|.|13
TGTGCCAGCAGCCCGAGGGGAGGAACTGAAGCTTTCTTT
CASSPRGGTEAFF
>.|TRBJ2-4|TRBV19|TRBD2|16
TGTGCCAGTAGTATAGAACCCAGCGGGAGACAGAACATTCAGTACTTC
CASSIEPSGRQNIQYF
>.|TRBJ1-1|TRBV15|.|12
TGTGCCACCAGCAGTAGGAGAGCTGAAGCTTTCTTT
CATSSRRAEAFF
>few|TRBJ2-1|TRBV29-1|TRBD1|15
TGCAGCGTTGAATCGCCCAGGGGGCTGGCGGGTGAGCAGTTCTTC
CSVESPRGLAGEQFF
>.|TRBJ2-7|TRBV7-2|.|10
TGTGCCAGCAGCTTAAACGGGCAGTACTTC
CASSLNGQYF
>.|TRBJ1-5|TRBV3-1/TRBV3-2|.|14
TGTGCCAGCAGCCTTCGGACAGCTAATCAGCCCCAGCATTTT
CASSLRTANQPQHF
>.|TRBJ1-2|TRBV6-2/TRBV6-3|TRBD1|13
TGTGCCAGCAGTTGGGGACAGAACTATGGCTACACCTTC
CASSWGQNYGYTF
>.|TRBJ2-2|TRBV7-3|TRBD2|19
TGTGCCAGCAGCACCTCCGGGACTAGCGGGGGGGCGGGCACCGGGGAGCTGTTTTTT
CASSTSGTSGGAGTGELFF
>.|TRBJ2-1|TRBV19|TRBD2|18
TGTGCCAGTAGTAATAGACTAGCGGGGGGGCATTCCTACAATGAGCAGTTCTTC
CASSNRLAGGHSYNEQFF
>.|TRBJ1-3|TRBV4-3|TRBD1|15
TGCGCCAGCAGCCAGGAAGACAGGGCTGGAAACACCATATATTTT
CASSQEDRAGNTIYF
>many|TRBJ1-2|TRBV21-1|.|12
TGTGCCAGCAGCAAGCAGGGCAATGGCTACACCTTC
CASSKQGNGYTF
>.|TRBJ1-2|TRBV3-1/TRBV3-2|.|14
TGTGCCAGCAGCCAAGTGACACTGGACTATGGCTACACCTTC
CASSQVTLDYGYTF
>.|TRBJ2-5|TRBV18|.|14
TGTGCCAGCTCACAGGGTGGGGCACAAGAGACCCAGTACTTC
CASSQGGAQETQYF
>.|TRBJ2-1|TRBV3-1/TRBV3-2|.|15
TGTGCCAGCAGCCCCACTAGGCCCGCGGGGAATGAGCAGTTCTTC
CASSPTRPAGNEQFF
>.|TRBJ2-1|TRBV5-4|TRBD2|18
TGTGCCAGCAGCTTGGCCCGGACTAGCGGGACGTCCTACAATGAGCAGTTCTTC
CASSLARTSGTSYNEQFF
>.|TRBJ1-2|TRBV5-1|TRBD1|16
TGCGCCAGCAGCCTCCCGCCGACAGGGGCGGACTATGGCTACACCTTC
CASSLPPTGADYGYTF
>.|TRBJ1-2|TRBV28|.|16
TGTGCCAGCAGTCCGTTGGGGGGATGGGGTAACTATGGCTACACCTTC
CASSPLGGWGNYGYTF
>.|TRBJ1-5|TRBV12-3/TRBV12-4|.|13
TGTGCCAGCAGCCCCTCTTCTCCCCAGCCCCAGCATTTT
CASSPSSPQPQHF
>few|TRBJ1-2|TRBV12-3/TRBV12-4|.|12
TGTGCCAGCAGTTTAGTCGGTCGAGGCTACACCTTC
CASSLVGRGYTF
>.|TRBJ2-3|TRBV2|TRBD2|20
TGTGCCAGCAGTGAACCAACCGACCCGAAACTAGCGGCTAGCACAGATACGCAGTATTTT
CASSEPTDPKLAASTDTQYF
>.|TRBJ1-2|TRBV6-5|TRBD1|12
TGTGCCAGCAGGTCCTACAGGGGAGGCTACACCTTC
CASRSYRGGYTF
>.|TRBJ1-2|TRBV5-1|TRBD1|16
TGCGCCAGCAGCTTGGATGTTGGCGGACAGGGGTATGGCTACACCTTC
CASSLDVGGQGYGYTF
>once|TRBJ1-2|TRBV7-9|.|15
TGTGCCAGCAGCTCAAGAGGCACCTCTAACTATGGCTACACCTTC
CASSSRGTSNYGYTF
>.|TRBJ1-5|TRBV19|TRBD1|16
TGTGCCAGTAGTAAACGACAGGGCGCACAGAATCAGCCCCAGCATTTT
CASSKRQGAQNQPQHF
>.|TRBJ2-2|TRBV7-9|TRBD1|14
TGTGCCAGCAGCTTAGAGGGGGCTACCGGGGAGCTGTTTTTT
CASSLEGATGELFF
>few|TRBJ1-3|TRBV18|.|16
TGTGCCAGCTCACGCGCCGTGGCGGGGGTTGGAAACACCATATATTTT
CASSRAVAGVGNTIYF
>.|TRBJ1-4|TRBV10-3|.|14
TGTGCCATCAGTGATGGGGCGGGGAATGAAAAACTGTTTTTT
CAISDGAGNEKLFF
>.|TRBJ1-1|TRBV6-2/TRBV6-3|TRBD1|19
TGTGCCAGCAGTAAGACCTCGACAGGGGCTACCGGAATGAACACTGAAGCTTTCTTT
CASSKTSTGATGMNTEAFF
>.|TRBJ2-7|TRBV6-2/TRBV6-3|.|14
TGTGCCAGCAGTCAAACTAGAAACTCCTACGAGCAGTACTTC
CASSQTRNSYEQYF
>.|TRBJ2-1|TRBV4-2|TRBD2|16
TGTGCCAGCACCGCAAGGGGGACTAGCGGGATGAATGAGCAGTTCTTC
CASTARGTSGMNEQFF
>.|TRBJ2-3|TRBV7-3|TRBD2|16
TGTGCCAGCAGCTTCTTTAGCGGGGGAACTGGGGATACGCAGTATTTT
CASSFFSGGTGDTQYF
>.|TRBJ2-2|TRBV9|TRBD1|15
TGTGCCAGCAGCGTAGGAGGGGGCAGCACCGGGGAGCTGTTTTTT
CASSVGGGSTGELFF
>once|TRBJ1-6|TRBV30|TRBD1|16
TGTGCCTGGGCCCTCCGGACAGGGACGATGGATTCACCCCTCCACTTT
CAWALRTGTMDSPLHF
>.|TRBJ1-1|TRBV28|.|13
TGTGCCAGCAAAAGGGGAATTAACACTGAAGCTTTCTTT
CASKRGINTEAFF
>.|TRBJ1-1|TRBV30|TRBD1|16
TGTGCCTGGGACCCGGGACACACAGGGGGGGGCACTGAAGCTTTCTTT
CAWDPGHTGGGTEAFF